This TCR beta chain was retrieved from a study of blood T cell repertoires in COVID-19. The junction had 9 bases not matched to a gene; V was cut back by 4 bases and J by 7 bases. CDR1 SGHNT and CDR2 YYREEE come from the germline V gene (reference sequence). The CDR3 spans 16 residues. The data were produced by immunoSEQ multiplex PCR, yet TCRdb's version contains in-frame clones alone and is incomplete. The sample holds about 300,000 clones, around 92% seen once. This clone was seen more than once but under ten times. This TCR came from a woman in her 30s with COVID-19, enrolled during active disease. The gene calls are TRBV5-4 and TRBJ2-2; 11 bases line up with TRBD2. Material for sequencing was peripheral blood. In nucleotides, the CDR3 is TGTGCCAGCAGCACCCCTCGACTAGCGGGGTTCGGGGAGCTGTTTTTT. This codes for CASSTPRLAGFGELFF.